Sequencing of this T cell receptor (beta chain) was carried out in a study of post-analysis software for immune sequencing data. Regarding the study as a whole: Roughly five TRBV segments were more frequent in patients than controls; TRBV5-6, TRBV5-1 and TRBV20-1 belonged to this group.

V lost 4 bases and J 1 base, leaving 14 bases between the germline ends. This CDR3 is built from 15 residues. As regards this clonotype: The antigen remains unidentified.

Prepared libraries of TCR beta cDNA carried unique molecular identifiers. MiXCR was run by TCRdb on the PCR reads, yielding one entry per CDR3 protein. The profile covers 750,000 to 950,000 distinct CDR3 sequences, with more than 45% appearing a single time and roughly 5% taken by the ten largest. Specimen: blood. This receptor was obtained from a girl aged 5 to 17 with multiple sclerosis. This chain connects TRBV12-3 or TRBV12-4 to TRBJ2-7, with D perhaps matching TRBD2 (6 bases). The CDR3 protein is CASSSLADSSYEQYF. CDR3 DNA sequence: TGTGCCAGCAGTTCATTAGCGGATTCTTCCTACGAGCAGTACTTC.